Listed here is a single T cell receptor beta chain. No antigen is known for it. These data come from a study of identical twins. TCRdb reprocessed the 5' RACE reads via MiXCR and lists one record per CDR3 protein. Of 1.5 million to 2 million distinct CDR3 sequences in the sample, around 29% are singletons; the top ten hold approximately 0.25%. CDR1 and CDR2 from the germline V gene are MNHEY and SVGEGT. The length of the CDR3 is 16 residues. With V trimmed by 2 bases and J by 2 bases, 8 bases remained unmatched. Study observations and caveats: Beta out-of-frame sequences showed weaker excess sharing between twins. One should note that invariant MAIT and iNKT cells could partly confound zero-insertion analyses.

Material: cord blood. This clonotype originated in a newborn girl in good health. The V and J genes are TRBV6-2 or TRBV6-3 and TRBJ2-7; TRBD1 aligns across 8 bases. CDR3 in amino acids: CASSYNRQGPPYEQYF. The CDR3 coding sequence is TGTGCCAGCAGTTACAACCGACAGGGGCCACCCTACGAGCAGTACTTC.